These T cell receptor beta chains were read from a single sample in a study of T cell responses to AZD1222 COVID-19 vaccine. Using immunoSEQ multiplex PCR, the repertoire was profiled, and TCRdb retains in-frame clones only, with some absent. The sample carries approximately 60,000 clones, 65% to 90% recorded once. Sequencing was performed on peripheral blood, taken 28 days after the second AZD1222 dose. The receptors were sampled from an adult who received the AZD1222 COVID-19 vaccine. Both conserved end residues are part of each CDR3. A D gene is named only where the DNA matches it firmly.

j_call,v_call,d_call,cdr3_aa,cdr3_nt
TRBJ1-1,TRBV6-5,NA,CASSYSGSGAGTEAFF,TGTGCCAGCAGTTACTCGGGCTCAGGGGCTGGAACTGAAGCTTTCTTT
TRBJ1-4,TRBV27,NA,CASTLTLNRGKLFF,TGTGCCAGCACCTTGACGCTAAACCGGGGAAAACTGTTTTTT
TRBJ1-6,TRBV1,NA,CTSSQDHRKSTSSYNSPLHF,TGCACCAGCAGCCAAGATCATCGGAAATCCACGAGCTCCTATAATTCACCCCTCCACTTT
TRBJ2-3,TRBV7-2,NA,CASSVTTITDTQYF,TGTGCCAGCAGCGTAACGACTATCACGGATACGCAGTATTTT
TRBJ2-3,TRBV5-4,TRBD2,CASSLKLAGGSTDTQYF,TGTGCCAGCAGCTTGAAACTAGCGGGAGGGTCCACAGATACGCAGTATTTT
TRBJ1-1,TRBV5-4,NA,CASSLQGGDTEAFF,TGTGCCAGCAGCTTGCAGGGCGGGGACACTGAAGCTTTCTTT
TRBJ2-2,TRBV4-3,TRBD2,CASSQDWEGGELFF,TGCGCCAGCAGCCAAGATTGGGAGGGCGGGGAGCTGTTTTTT
TRBJ2-7,TRBV5-4,NA,CASSPRQGFSYEQYF,TGTGCCAGCAGCCCCCGCCAGGGGTTCTCCTACGAGCAGTACTTC
TRBJ2-6,TRBV7-2,TRBD1,CASRKDRDAWANVLTF,TGTGCCAGCCGTAAAGACAGGGACGCTTGGGCCAACGTCCTGACTTTC
TRBJ2-7,TRBV6-5,TRBD1,CASRPGTGGIYEQYF,TGTGCCAGCAGACCCGGGACAGGGGGAATCTACGAGCAGTACTTC
TRBJ2-7,TRBV11-1,NA,CATSSLSDSYEQYF,TGTGCCACCTCTTCTTTGTCTGATTCCTACGAGCAGTACTTC
TRBJ2-4,TRBV4-3,TRBD2,CASSQGTTSEVQYF,TGCGCCAGCAGCCAGGGAACTACTAGCGAAGTTCAGTACTTC
TRBJ1-2,TRBV28,NA,CASRPTVAGGYTF,TGTGCCAGCAGACCAACGGTGGCTGGTGGCTACACCTTC
TRBJ1-5,TRBV6-5,NA,CASWSKGSANQPQHF,TGTGCCAGCTGGAGTAAAGGGTCGGCCAATCAGCCCCAGCATTTT
TRBJ1-5,TRBV3-1/TRBV3-2,NA,CASSQSGGDNQPQHF,TGTGCCAGCAGCCAATCGGGAGGTGATAATCAGCCCCAGCATTTT
TRBJ1-5,TRBV19,TRBD1,CASSRMDRGHQPQHF,TGTGCCAGTAGTAGGATGGACAGGGGGCATCAGCCCCAGCATTTT
TRBJ2-3,TRBV4-2,NA,CASSRTVGGNADTQYF,TGTGCCAGCAGCCGTACGGTTGGCGGGAACGCAGATACGCAGTATTTT
TRBJ2-1,TRBV9,TRBD2,CASSTRTSLEKQFF,TGTGCCAGCAGCACAAGGACTAGCCTCGAAAAGCAGTTCTTC
TRBJ2-2,TRBV25-1,NA,CASAPGSYTGELFF,TGTGCCAGCGCCCCCGGCAGCTACACCGGGGAGCTGTTTTTT
TRBJ1-2,TRBV6-6,TRBD1,CASSYGTGGYGYTF,TGTGCCAGCAGTTACGGGACAGGGGGCTACGGCTACACCTTC
TRBJ2-7,TRBV3-1/TRBV3-2,NA,CASSPLTGRQYF,TGTGCCAGCAGCCCTCTAACCGGGCGGCAGTACTTC
TRBJ2-1,TRBV7-9,TRBD2,CASSLRASGNEQFF,TGTGCCAGCAGCTTAAGGGCTAGCGGTAATGAGCAGTTCTTC
TRBJ1-5,TRBV2,TRBD1,CASKQGINQPQHF,TGTGCCAGTAAACAGGGGATAAATCAGCCCCAGCATTTT
TRBJ2-2,TRBV7-3,NA,CASSNRAGNTGELFF,TGTGCCAGCAGCAACCGGGCCGGTAACACCGGGGAGCTGTTTTTT